The source of this TCR beta chain is a study of blood T cells in healthy people across ages. Staff drew around 10 milliliters of peripheral blood from each donor. The germline CDR1 and CDR2 sequences are MNHNS and SASEGT. CDR3 length: 18 residues. V lost 6 bases, J lost 0 bases, and 18 bases lay in between. Together with a sample-barcoded 5' primer, a J-beta primer mix was included in a second PCR lasting about 7 to 11 cycles. A single record per CDR3 protein comes from TCRdb applying MiXCR to the 5' RACE reads. The data contain roughly 700,000 distinct CDR3 sequences, approximately 25% of them singletons. The same sample was also used in a study of T cells of mothers and their children. As that report states: Maternal samples each gave over 10 million TCR beta CDR3 reads, and child samples 2.5 million to 3.5 million each.

The sequenced sample consisted of blood. The source of this sequence is a boy between 5 and 17 years old in good health. J is TRBJ2-6 and V is TRBV6-1; D possibly corresponds to TRBD1 (7 bases). The chain's CDR3 is CASSGGTGVSSGANVLTF. As DNA, the CDR3 is TGTGCCAGCAGCGGGGGAACAGGGGTTAGCTCTGGGGCCAACGTCCTGACTTTC.